A single sample gave rise to the 5 T cell receptor beta chains below, sequenced in a study of cytomegalovirus exposure and HLA in healthy donors. Researchers ran the PCR with 60 Vbeta and 13 Jbeta primers. Assay used: immunoSEQ multiplex PCR; TCRdb lists only in-frame clones, some missing. The sample holds tens of thousands of clones, more than 55% seen once. Sequencing was done on a sample of PBMCs. The origin of the receptors is a woman aged 50 to 60 in good health and CMV-seropositive.

V usage is TRBV30 and J usage is TRBJ1-6, with D possibly TRBD1 on 5 matching bases. CDR1 and CDR2 from the germline V gene are GTSNPN and SVGIG (reference sequence). CDR3 length equals 13 residues. V was pared by 0 bases and J by 8 bases, with 8 bases between. CDR3 in DNA: TGTGCCTGGAGTGTACAGGACGATTCACCCCTCCACTTT. This codes for CAWSVQDDSPLHF. The full variable domain, its missing parts supplied by reference TRBV30 and TRBJ1-6, is SQTIHQWPATLVQPVGSPLSLECTVEGTSNPNLYWYRQAAGRGLQLLFYSVGIGQISSEVPQNLSASRPQDRQFILSSKKLLLSDSGFYLCAWSVQDDSPLHFGNGTRLTVT.

The rearrangement uses TRBV10-3 and TRBJ2-2; 10 bases line up with TRBD2. Germline loops: CDR1 ENHRY, CDR2 SYGVKD. The CDR3 covers 15 residues. Losses at the gene ends were 4 bases for V and 4 bases for J; bases not matched to a gene: 3. CDR3 in amino acids: CAISVTSGVTGELFF. The DNA of the CDR3 is TGTGCCATCAGTGTAACTAGCGGGGTCACCGGGGAGCTGTTTTTT.

This clone has only a few counts. This chain uses TRBV5-1 with TRBJ1-1, with a weak D call TRBD1 (6 bases). V shed 7 bases and J shed 1 base, with 14 bases lying between them. Per germline, CDR1 SGHRS and CDR2 YFSETQ. The CDR3 length is 14 residues. CDR3 sequence: CASAGATTNTEAFF. DNA of the CDR3: TGCGCCAGCGCGGGGGCTACTACGAACACTGAAGCTTTCTTT.

CDR3 in amino acids: CASSLEEGAGRQPQHF. CDR3 nucleotides: TGTGCCAGCAGCTTAGAGGAGGGGGCAGGAAGACAGCCCCAGCATTTT. This chain joins TRBV7-9 and TRBJ1-5; 7 bases fit TRBD1. Germline V gene data show CDR1 as SEHNR and CDR2 as FQNEAQ (reference sequence). The junction had 10 bases not matched to a gene; V was cut back by 1 base and J by 7 bases. The CDR3 has 16 residues.

This clone was seen only a few times. The gene calls are TRBV28 and TRBJ1-1; D is possibly TRBD1 (5 bases). Germline V gene lookup returns CDR1 MDHEN and CDR2 SYDVKM. The length of the CDR3 is 16 residues. Trimming stripped 3 bases from V and 5 bases from J, with 19 bases between. This CDR3 reads CASSLLGGIGGTEAFF. As DNA, the CDR3 is TGTGCCAGCAGTTTGCTCGGGGGGATCGGAGGTACTGAAGCTTTCTTT.